This TCR beta chain is from a study of T-cell memory formation after mild COVID-19 (dated by TCRdb to the early 2020s). Concerning the study at large: Most TCR sequence clusters were specific to one of the two donors. In two donors, T-cell clones that expanded and contracted after mild COVID-19 were followed by sequencing TCRalpha and TCRbeta repertoires longitudinally. Two young, previously healthy adult volunteers made up the cohort, one male and one female.

PBMCs were isolated by Ficoll-Paque density gradient centrifugation. There are 15 amino acids in the CDR3, from cysteine to phenylalanine inclusive. Only the CDR3 DNA stays, 45 bases, in frame from base 1. Trimming takes 4 bases off V and 7 bases off J; junction bases not matched to a gene: 10. CDR1 MNHEY and CDR2 SMNVEV are derived from the germline V gene (reference sequence). As for this clonotype: The antigen this receptor binds is unknown. The input lacks base qualities; no much larger clone sits a single base away.

Beyond this particular receptor, the publication reports: Some responding clones were found in pre-infection memory, which suggests that pre-existing cross-reactive memory T cells took part in the SARS-CoV-2 response. Contracting CD4+ clones were located mainly in the CM and EM memory subsets, whereas CD8+ clones were found to be enriched in EMRA. Clones that contracted from day 15 to 85 showed balanced CD4/CD8 phenotypes, whereas a second wave of clones that expanded from day 15 to 37 leaned towards CD4+. The study covered only a couple of mild cases, and larger cohorts including severe cases with pre-infection samples were considered necessary. SARS-CoV-2 specificity was not confirmed for the second-wave clones peaking on day 37.

Sequencing used an Illumina NovaSeq 6000. Using 5'RACE with constant-segment primers, TCRalpha and TCRbeta cDNA libraries were constructed, with sample barcodes and unique molecular identifiers added in the process. RNA was extracted from every sample with Trizol reagent. Libraries were amplified in two PCR steps, with a second sample barcode and Illumina TruSeq adapters added in the second step. Sequencing of libraries was performed on an Illumina NovaSeq with 2 x 150 bp paired-end reads. In the original analysis: Reads were demultiplexed and collapsed into UMI-guided consensus sequences with migec v1.2.7. Using mixcr v2.1.11, UMI consensuses were aligned to TRA and TRB V and J templates and then assembled into clonotypes. A clonotype was counted as expanded or contracted only when both edgeR and NoisET called the clonotype significant, with the noise models trained on biological replicates. edgeR calls used a false discovery rate-adjusted p below 0.01 and a log2 fold-change threshold of 1. As an exploratory analysis of dynamics, PCA with hierarchical clustering was applied to max-normalized trajectories of the 1000 most abundant clonotypes. Each responding clone was given a CD4 or CD8 phenotype based on the CD4+ and CD8+ repertoires, which had been sequenced separately. In-frame beta chains were kept once TCRdb had trimmed the public reads at Q25 with fastp and called clones with MiXCR. A single entry per CDR3 protein holds the most common genes and DNA from its merged rows. Here the V and J calls rest on TCRdb's processing, not on the authors' analysis. Here the sample has approximately 560,000 distinct CDR3 sequences; around a sixth occur a single time. The ten most abundant clones make up roughly 8.2% of the sample.

The source is an adult woman who had mild COVID-19 (a few samples of this study predate the infection). The sample titles of this study are shuffled in the database, so cell type and time point are left out; the donor was told from shared clones. This chain is built from TRBV27 and TRBJ1-2, and 9 junctional nucleotides match TRBD1. Sample: PBMCs or a T cell subset sorted from them (not recorded which). The CDR3 reads as follows: CASSSGQGVPLGYTF. The bases read TGTGCCAGCAGTTCGGGACAGGGAGTTCCTCTTGGCTACACCTTC.